This T cell receptor beta chain derives from a study of blood T cell repertoires in COVID-19. Study context: T cells, B-cell-depleted T cells, or PBMCs supplied cDNA or gDNA.

In the authors' methods: Amplification from reference gene primers served as the basis for estimated nucleated cell counts. TCRdb's table, derived via immunoSEQ multiplex PCR, lists solely in-frame clones and lacks some. The V and J calls and clone size are taken from that table; D and trimming were inferred from the DNA. The data hold 45,000 or so clones, with 88% observed a single time. The germline V and J ends were trimmed by 10 bases and 1 base, with 13 bases remaining between them. The germline V gene encodes CDR1 ENHRY and CDR2 SYGVKD. The CDR3 has 14 amino acids. Sequencing was carried out using peripheral blood. The chain links TRBV10-3 to TRBJ2-2, with D possibly matching TRBD2 (6 bases). The clonotype originates from a human donor in a cohort sampled during active COVID-19. The chain's CDR3 is CATLPGGNTGELFF. For the CDR3, the DNA is TGTGCCACCCTGCCCGGGGGGAACACCGGGGAGCTGTTTTTT.